Listed here are 14 T cell receptor beta chains from one sample, sequenced in a study of T-cell reconstitution after alpha-beta-depleted transplantation in children. The TCRbeta library incorporated unique molecular identifiers. TCRdb independently ran MiXCR on the PCR reads; one entry per CDR3 protein. The data contain approximately 350,000 distinct CDR3 sequences, 10% of them singletons. Material: PBMCs from the stem cell graft donor, obtained from the stem cell graft. The receptors were gathered from a human donor who donated a stem cell graft to a child with acute lymphoblastic leukemia.

The chain combines TRBV20-1 with TRBJ2-1; 7 bases are a match to TRBD2. The germline CDR1 and CDR2 sequences are DFQATT and SNEGSKA (reference sequence). The CDR3 runs 14 residues. Trimming removed 1 base from V and 4 bases from J; junction bases left unmatched: 4. CDR3 coding DNA: TGCAGTGCTAGAGCGTGGGAGGGATACAATGAGCAGTTCTTC. It is translated as CSARAWEGYNEQFF.

This clonotype was observed a few times. This rearrangement joins TRBV5-1 to TRBJ2-7; 12 bases are shared with TRBD1. Germline CDR1 reads SGHRS; CDR2 reads YFSETQ. The V gene end was trimmed by 4 bases and the J gene end by 2 bases; junction bases not matched to a gene: 4. The CDR3 has 15 residues. The CDR3 here is CASSHGTGGPYEQYF. CDR3 coding DNA: TGCGCCAGCAGCCACGGGACAGGGGGCCCCTACGAGCAGTACTTC.

There are a few counts of this clonotype. The genes are TRBV3-1 and TRBJ2-3; 10 positions match TRBD2. Trimming took 4 bases from V and 6 from J; bases not matched to a gene: 13. There are 17 residues in the CDR3. Germline V gives CDR1 LGHDT, CDR2 YNNKEL (reference sequence). This CDR3 reads CASSPGVRLAGVDTQYF. The CDR3 nucleotides are TGTGCCAGCAGCCCGGGGGTCAGGCTAGCGGGAGTGGATACGCAGTATTTT.

The genes are TRBV29-1 and TRBJ2-6; 8 nucleotides line up with TRBD2. The trim removed 2 bases at V and 0 bases at J, leaving 12 bases unmatched. Germline V gene data show CDR1 as SQVTM and CDR2 as ANQGSEA. This CDR3 spans 19 amino acids. CDR3 protein: CSVERVGLAGSSGANVLTF. Written as DNA, the CDR3 is TGCAGCGTTGAAAGGGTGGGGCTAGCGGGCAGCTCTGGGGCCAACGTCCTGACTTTC.

The chain uses TRBV27 and TRBJ1-2; no definite D call. Between the trimmed V and J ends, which lost 1 base and 0 bases, there was a span of 9 bases. CDR3 length: 15 amino acids. In germline, CDR1 is MNHEY, CDR2 SMNVEV (reference sequence). Here the CDR3 reads CASSLLAGANYGYTF. CDR3 bases: TGTGCCAGCAGTTTATTGGCCGGAGCTAACTATGGCTACACCTTC.

The chain recombines TRBV27 with TRBJ2-7; 9 bases agree with TRBD2. V shed 8 bases and J 2 bases; nucleotides not matched to a gene: 10. The V gene's germline CDR1 is MNHEY and CDR2 SMNVEV (reference sequence). This CDR3 is 15 amino acids long. The CDR3 bases are TGTGCCAGCCGGGCTTCCTTAGCGGGGGCCTACGAGCAGTACTTC. It yields the protein CASRASLAGAYEQYF.

This clonotype was counted ten times or more. The J gene is TRBJ2-7, the V gene TRBV7-9; D not resolved. The CDR3 covers 13 residues. Per the germline V gene, CDR1 is SEHNR and CDR2 is FQNEAQ (reference sequence). V was trimmed by 6 bases and J by 3 bases, leaving 12 bases between them. The CDR3 loop is CASSFLQVYEQYF. The CDR3 DNA sequence: TGTGCCAGCAGTTTCCTGCAGGTCTACGAGCAGTACTTC.

The CDR3 loop reads CASSLDRPGLDEQFF. CDR3 sequence (DNA): TGTGCCAGCTCACTCGACAGGCCTGGGCTCGATGAGCAGTTCTTC. V gene TRBV18 combines with J gene TRBJ2-1, with D possibly TRBD1 on 6 matching bases. The CDR3 loop spans 15 amino acids. Trimming pared 4 bases from V and 8 bases from J, leaving 18 bases between. Germline assignment: CDR1 KGHSH and CDR2 LQKENI. The full variable domain, rest sourced from reference TRBV18 and TRBJ2-1, is NAGVMQNPRHLVRRRGQEARLRCSPMKGHSHVYWYRQLPEEGLKFMVYLQKENIIDESGMPKERFSAEFPKEGPSILRIQQVVRGDSAAYFCASSLDRPGLDEQFFGPGTRLTVL.

In its sample, this clonotype was seen a few times. The chain links TRBV20-1 to TRBJ2-3, with D possibly matching TRBD1 (6 bases). The CDR3 consists of 15 residues. V gave up 3 bases and J gave up 3 bases, with 16 bases separating them. Germline assignment: CDR1 DFQATT and CDR2 SNEGSKA (reference sequence). The CDR3 loop reads CSASWRAGATDTQYF. The CDR3 DNA reads TGCAGTGCTAGCTGGCGAGCAGGGGCGACAGATACGCAGTATTTT.

V and J are TRBV5-4 and TRBJ2-5, with D unresolved. CDR3 length: 14 amino acids. CDR1 and CDR2 (germline): SGHNT, YYREEE (reference sequence). The V and J ends lost 2 bases and 0 bases respectively, with 8 bases between them. CDR3 amino acids: CASSFRRDQETQYF. Here the CDR3 DNA reads TGTGCCAGCAGCTTCCGACGGGACCAAGAGACCCAGTACTTC.

This clonotype was observed at least ten times. This chain connects TRBV12-3 or TRBV12-4 to TRBJ2-1; D call uncertain. There are 16 residues in the CDR3. Trimming pared 6 bases from V and 0 bases from J, leaving 15 bases between. CDR3 sequence reads: CASRYSYASSYNEQFF. CDR3 DNA sequence: TGTGCCAGCAGATACAGCTATGCGAGCTCCTACAATGAGCAGTTCTTC.

This clonotype was seen more than once but under ten times. The rearrangement uses TRBV5-6 and TRBJ2-7, with a possible D match to TRBD1 (6 bases). Trimming left V 0 bases short and J 5 bases short, with 9 bases between. In germline, CDR1 is SGHDT, CDR2 YYEEEE. The CDR3 has 13 residues. CDR3 DNA: TGTGCCAGCAGCTTGGGACAGGTCCACGAGCAGTACTTC. The encoded protein is CASSLGQVHEQYF.

This clonotype was seen many times. This chain joins TRBV29-1 and TRBJ2-5; 7 positions agree with TRBD1. The V gene end was trimmed by 6 bases and the J gene end by 1 base; junction bases not matched to a gene: 2. The CDR3 is 12 amino acids. The germline V gene has CDR1 SQVTM and CDR2 ANQGSEA. The CDR3 DNA follows: TGCAGCGTCGGGACAGCCCAAGAGACCCAGTACTTC. The encoded protein is CSVGTAQETQYF.

V and J are TRBV20-1 and TRBJ1-1, with unresolved D. Trimming left V 3 bases short and J 5 bases short, with 13 bases between. Germline CDR1 is DFQATT and CDR2 is SNEGSKA (reference sequence). This CDR3 contains 13 residues. CDR3 sequence reads: CSASPAPGTEAFF. The CDR3 DNA follows: TGCAGTGCTAGTCCCGCTCCCGGGACTGAAGCTTTCTTT.